This T cell receptor (beta chain) is from a study of blood T cell repertoires in COVID-19 (TCRdb year 2020). Broadly, across the study: Samples from collaborators originated in the United States, Italy and Spain and spanned both the acute and convalescent phases of COVID-19. Where available, HLA class I and class II types were taken from metadata supplied by the sample provider and were not determined by assay-based typing. The repertoires were released in a freely available public database intended as a resource for research on the immune response to SARS-CoV-2. The samples were drawn from two sources: the first 160 participants of the ongoing ImmuneRACE study, and over 950 subjects contributed by 6 global collaborators. The dataset comprised deeply sampled blood TCRbeta repertoires from subjects exposed to, actively infected with, or recovered from COVID-19. The material from the prospective study consisted of cDNA or gDNA derived from T cells, B-cell-depleted T cells, or PBMCs. Sample metadata almost always included a de-identified subject ID, COVID-19 status, age in years and sex. Beyond this particular receptor, the publication reports: The amount of clinical and demographic metadata varied by source and participant and was provided uncurated.

TCRbeta CDR3 regions were amplified from genomic DNA using the immunoSEQ Assay, a bias-controlled multiplex PCR. Regarding the original processing steps: Nucleated cell counts per sample were estimated from amplification of reference gene primers within the assay. To quantify the absolute abundance of each unique TCRbeta CDR3 rearrangement, sequence reads were collapsed and filtered. Productive Simpson clonality was computed per sample as the square root of Simpson's diversity index over productive rearrangements. TCRdb retrieved this table from immuneACCESS and kept in-frame rearrangements only. Not all clones are present; in checked studies, unresolved V genes account for under half, and no reason is known for the remainder. The D gene and trimming were derived from the DNA, and the V and J assignments and clone size from that table. In this sample the table shows some 140,000 clones, 65% to 90% of which occur a single time. Of the sample, 9.5% to 13% is held by the ten largest clones.

A word on this clone: Its specific antigen is unknown. No per-base quality is available; no much larger clone lies one base away.

In Seattle, one collaborating source enrolled patients while the infection was active and tracked those patients longitudinally over the course of disease. The collaborating institutions used their own protocols to collect whole blood in K2EDTA tubes. For TCRbeta analysis, collaborators shipped samples as frozen whole blood, isolated PBMCs, or DNA extracted from either of those sample types. The TCR originated in an older woman with COVID-19, enrolled during active disease. Material: peripheral blood.

CDR3 loop: CAKVDRSRANVLTF. The nucleotide sequence is given as TGTGCCAAGGTCGACAGGAGTAGGGCCAACGTCCTGACTTTC. The receptor chain draws on TRBV30 and TRBJ2-6; 6 matching bases give a weak D call of TRBD1. CDR1 and CDR2 were assigned from the germline V gene (reference sequence) as GTSNPN and SVGIG. The CDR3 holds 14 amino acids from the cysteine to the phenylalanine. CDR3 DNA is the only sequence kept; it has 42 bases, read in frame from the first base. Trimming takes 8 bases from V and 5 bases from J, and the germline ends sit 16 bases apart.